The 23 T cell receptor beta chains listed next were all sequenced from one sample in a study of shared clonotypes between healthy human individuals. Profiled with immunoSEQ multiplex PCR; TCRdb holds only in-frame clones, not every one. The sample gives approximately 2,000,000 clones, about 90% of which show up once; approximately 0.4% is in the top ten. The specimen sequenced was naive CD4+ T cells from PBMCs. The subset was: CD45RA+ positively selected. The receptors shown here come from a man between 18 and 35 years old in good health. Some clones in this sample may be carry-over from other donors' samples.

The CDR3 region has the DNA TGCGCCAGCAGCCAAGATCGCACTAGCGGGACTTTCACAGATACGCAGTATTTT. It encodes CASSQDRTSGTFTDTQYF. The V gene is TRBV4-1, the J gene TRBJ2-3; TRBD2 matches 10 bases. CDR1 is MGHRA and CDR2 is YSYEKL in the germline V gene. V gave up 0 bases and J gave up 2 bases; unmatched junction bases: 8. The CDR3 sequence is 18 residues long.

V usage is TRBV7-8 and J usage is TRBJ1-4; no firm D call. The CDR3 contains 16 residues. V was pared by 5 bases and J by 3 bases, with 16 bases between. CDR1 is SGHVS and CDR2 is FQNEAQ in the germline V gene. Written as DNA, the CDR3 is TGTGCCAGCAGCCACGAGGGCGGACCAGCTAATGAAAAACTGTTTTTT. Amino acids: CASSHEGGPANEKLFF.

The rearrangement uses TRBV27 and TRBJ2-3; D gene uncertain. With 0 bases removed from V and 5 bases from J, the gap between germline ends came to 12 bases. This CDR3 contains 15 residues. Germline V lookup: CDR1 MNHEY, CDR2 SMNVEV (reference sequence). The DNA for the CDR3 is TGTGCCAGCAGTTTATCGAGAAGGGTTGGAGATACGCAGTATTTT. It codes for CASSLSRRVGDTQYF.

The chain links TRBV18 to TRBJ2-1; 11 nucleotides line up with TRBD1. This CDR3 has 15 residues. Trimming removed 9 bases from V and 0 bases from J; junction bases left unmatched: 4. CDR1 and CDR2 (germline): KGHSH, LQKENI. The CDR3, as DNA: TGTGCCAGTACTGGGACAGGGGGCTCCTACAATGAGCAGTTCTTC. Translating it yields CASTGTGGSYNEQFF.

This clone has just one count. The J gene is TRBJ2-7, the V gene TRBV11-1, with 11 bases that match TRBD2. The V gene end was trimmed by 2 bases and the J gene end by 3 bases; junction bases not matched to a gene: 6. CDR3 length equals 16 residues. From germline, CDR1 is SGHAT and CDR2 FQDESV (reference sequence). The CDR3 reads CASSLRALAGDYEQYF. The CDR3 DNA reads TGTGCCAGCAGCTTACGAGCACTAGCGGGAGACTACGAGCAGTACTTC.

In its sample, this clone was seen a few times. This chain links TRBV29-1 with TRBJ1-1, with unresolved D. The CDR3 sequence is 14 residues long. V was shortened by 4 bases and J by 2 bases, with 14 bases between the two germline ends. Germline V gene data show CDR1 as SQVTM and CDR2 as ANQGSEA. This CDR3 is CSVAALSRNTEAFF. As DNA, the CDR3 is TGCAGCGTTGCCGCACTAAGTAGAAACACTGAAGCTTTCTTT.

The chain carries TRBV18 and TRBJ2-1, with 7 bases lining up with TRBD2. The J segment lost 8 bases and the V segment lost 3 bases, leaving 10 bases of the junction unmatched. Looked up from germline, CDR1 is KGHSH and CDR2 is LQKENI. This CDR3 has 15 residues. CDR3 DNA sequence: TGTGCCAGCTCACCCGGGACTACCCCTGGCGATGAGCAGTTCTTC. It specifies CASSPGTTPGDEQFF. The full variable domain, completed using reference TRBV18 and TRBJ2-1, is NAGVMQNPRHLVRRRGQEARLRCSPMKGHSHVYWYRQLPEEGLKFMVYLQKENIIDESGMPKERFSAEFPKEGPSILRIQQVVRGDSAAYFCASSPGTTPGDEQFFGPGTRLTVL.

In the case of this clone: The sample carries other DNA sequences with the same CDR3. The CDR3 reads CASSLAGQSKNIQYF. The CDR3, as DNA: TGTGCCAGCAGCTTGGCCGGACAGTCCAAAAACATTCAGTACTTC. The chain has TRBV5-6 and TRBJ2-4, with D possibly matching TRBD1 (6 bases). The V end was cut by 0 bases, the J end by 2 bases, with 9 bases between. The CDR3 extends over 15 amino acids. Germline CDR1 reads SGHDT; CDR2 reads YYEEEE.

The CDR3 coding sequence is TGTGCCAGCAGTGGTGACAGGGGGAACTATGGCTACACCTTC. Its protein is CASSGDRGNYGYTF. J is TRBJ1-2 and V is TRBV2; 9 bases match TRBD1. Germline CDR1 SNHLY, CDR2 FYNNEI. V dropped 4 bases and J dropped 2; count of bases not matched to a gene: 2. The CDR3 has 14 residues. Full variable domain (rest looked up from reference TRBV2 and TRBJ1-2): EPEVTQTPSHQVTQMGQEVILRCVPISNHLYFYWYRQILGQKVEFLVSFYNNEISEKSEIFDDQFSVERPDGSNFTLKIRSTKLEDSAMYFCASSGDRGNYGYTFGSGTRLTVV.

A word on this clone: The sample carries other DNA sequences with the same CDR3. Here the CDR3 reads CASSLAGAGNTIYF. CDR3 sequence (DNA): TGTGCCAGCAGCTTGGCTGGGGCCGGAAACACCATATATTTT. The chain couples TRBV5-4 to TRBJ1-3; D might be TRBD1 (5 bases). From germline, CDR1 is SGHNT and CDR2 YYREEE (reference sequence). This CDR3 spans 14 amino acids. V was clipped by 0 bases and J by 4 bases, with 8 bases between them. The variable domain in full, with the rest retrieved from reference TRBV5-4 and TRBJ1-3, is ETGVTQSPTHLIKTRGQQVTLRCSSQSGHNTVSWYQQALGQGPQFIFQYYREEENGRGNFPPRFSGLQFPNYSSELNVNALELDDSALYLCASSLAGAGNTIYFGEGSWLTVV.

CDR3 amino acids: CASSGIGLF. As DNA, the CDR3 is TGTGCCAGCAGCGGGATAGGGCTTTTC. This chain connects TRBV21-1 to TRBJ2-7. TRBV21-1 is annotated as a pseudogene. The CDR3 spans 9 residues.

The chain carries TRBV11-2 and TRBJ2-3; D is uncertain. The CDR3 contains 15 residues. CDR1 SGHAT and CDR2 FQNNGV come from the germline V gene. V was clipped by 1 base and J by 1 base, with 9 bases between them. CDR3 amino acids: CASSLGMSRTDTQYF. The CDR3 DNA sequence: TGTGCCAGCAGCTTAGGGATGAGCCGCACAGATACGCAGTATTTT.

The chain couples TRBV27 to TRBJ1-1; no reliable D call. Germline V gene lookup returns CDR1 MNHEY and CDR2 SMNVEV (reference sequence). Between the trimmed V and J ends, which lost 6 bases and 0 bases, there was a span of 11 bases. CDR3 size: 14 residues. CDR3 sequence reads: CASRYGIMNTEAFF. CDR3 sequence (DNA): TGTGCCAGCAGATATGGTATCATGAACACTGAAGCTTTCTTT.

This chain uses TRBV7-9 with TRBJ2-1, with D perhaps matching TRBD2 (6 bases). The germline V and J ends were trimmed by 5 bases and 3 bases, with 14 bases remaining between them. The CDR3 totals 15 residues. CDR1 is SEHNR and CDR2 is FQNEAQ in the germline V gene (reference sequence). The DNA for the CDR3 is TGTGCCAGCAGCCCGGTCGGGACTTACTACAATGAGCAGTTCTTC. Residues: CASSPVGTYYNEQFF.

The V gene is TRBV28, the J gene TRBJ2-1, with 8 bases matching TRBD1. Germline assignment: CDR1 MDHEN and CDR2 SYDVKM. This CDR3 has 19 residues. V trimming: 2 bases; J trimming: 0 bases; junction bases outside the gene matches: 12. CDR3 nucleotide sequence: TGTGCCAGCAGTTTAGTCCAGGGGGCTCCTGCCAGCTCCTACAATGAGCAGTTCTTC. Protein product: CASSLVQGAPASSYNEQFF.

The chain combines TRBV5-1 with TRBJ1-1; TRBD1 is a possible D gene (5 bases). This CDR3 has 18 residues. Per the germline V gene, CDR1 is SGHRS and CDR2 is YFSETQ. V dropped 1 base and J dropped 0 bases, with 19 bases sitting between them. The CDR3: CASSLIPGPSPLNTEAFF. The CDR3 coding sequence is TGCGCCAGCAGCTTGATTCCGGGACCCTCCCCTTTGAACACTGAAGCTTTCTTT.

The rearrangement uses TRBV6-1 and TRBJ2-7, with 9 bases lining up with TRBD1. CDR1 MNHNS and CDR2 SASEGT come from the germline V gene. V dropped 0 bases and J dropped 1; count of bases not matched to a gene: 1. CDR3 size: 15 residues. CDR3 nucleotides: TGTGCCAGCAGTGAAGCGACAGGGGGGTCCTACGAGCAGTACTTC. This encodes CASSEATGGSYEQYF.

The chain combines TRBV7-9 with TRBJ1-3; D remains unclear. V was shortened by 4 bases and J by 2 bases, with 12 bases between the two germline ends. Germline CDR1 SEHNR, CDR2 FQNEAQ (reference sequence). CDR3 size: 15 residues. The CDR3 DNA is TGTGCCAGCAGCTCCTATAGTGGGCCTGGAAACACCATATATTTT. Its protein is CASSSYSGPGNTIYF.

The gene calls are TRBV18 and TRBJ1-3; 7 positions match TRBD1. Germline loops: CDR1 KGHSH, CDR2 LQKENI. The V and J ends lost 3 bases and 0 bases, in that order; junction bases with no gene match: 8. The CDR3 sequence is 17 residues long. Here the CDR3 DNA reads TGTGCCAGCTCACCCATATCGGACAGGCTCTCTGGAAACACCATATATTTT. Protein product: CASSPISDRLSGNTIYF.

This clone was seen a few times. The rearrangement joins TRBV19 to TRBJ1-1; D not certain. This CDR3 is 12 amino acids long. Trimming left V 5 bases short and J 1 base short, with 5 bases between. Germline lookup yields CDR1 LNHDA and CDR2 SQIVND (reference sequence). CDR3 in DNA: TGTGCCAGTAGTGACCCGAACACTGAAGCTTTCTTT. This encodes CASSDPNTEAFF. The full variable domain, its missing parts supplied by reference TRBV19 and TRBJ1-1, is DGGITQSPKYLFRKEGQNVTLSCEQNLNHDAMYWYRQDPGQGLRLIYYSQIVNDFQKGDIAEGYSVSREKKESFPLTVTSAQKNPTAFYLCASSDPNTEAFFGQGTRLTVV.

The CDR3 nucleotides read TGTGCCAGCAGCTTTCCGGGACCGTCGACTAGCGGGAGATCGAATGAGCAGTTCTTC. It is translated as CASSFPGPSTSGRSNEQFF. V gene TRBV11-1 combines with J gene TRBJ2-1; TRBD2 aligns across 12 bases. CDR1 SGHAT and CDR2 FQDESV come from the germline V gene (reference sequence). Trimming removed 3 bases from V and 7 bases from J; junction bases left unmatched: 16. The CDR3 has 19 residues.

Comment on this clone: In the same sample, other DNA sequences code for this CDR3. The chain uses TRBV5-1 and TRBJ1-1; the D gene is possibly TRBD1 (5 bases). Germline lookup yields CDR1 SGHRS and CDR2 YFSETQ. This CDR3 has 14 residues. Trimming pared 1 base from V and 1 base from J, leaving 8 bases between. DNA of the CDR3: TGCGCCAGCAGCTTGACCGGGGGGAACACTGAAGCTTTCTTT. Translation: CASSLTGGNTEAFF.

This clone occurred once. This sequence joins TRBV30 and TRBJ1-2; D remains unclear. Germline values: CDR1 GTSNPN, CDR2 SVGIG (reference sequence). The V gene lost 0 bases and the J gene lost 12 bases, with 14 bases spanning the gap. CDR3 length: 12 residues. The CDR3 DNA follows: TGTGCCTGGAGTGTACGAGGCGGAACCCACACCTTC. This gives the protein CAWSVRGGTHTF. The full variable domain, rest sourced from reference TRBV30 and TRBJ1-2, is SQTIHQWPATLVQPVGSPLSLECTVEGTSNPNLYWYRQAAGRGLQLLFYSVGIGQISSEVPQNLSASRPQDRQFILSSKKLLLSDSGFYLCAWSVRGGTHTFGSGTRLTVV.